Shown below are 15 T cell receptor beta chains from a single sample sequenced in a study of blood T cell repertoires in COVID-19. Sequenced by immunoSEQ multiplex PCR; TCRdb stores in-frame clones only, minus some. The sample lists about 59,000 clones; roughly 80% were seen once. The sample consisted of peripheral blood. Source of these receptors: a human donor in a cohort sampled during active COVID-19.

Turning to this clone: The junction differs from germline at one of its ends, possibly a read error. V is TRBV10-3 and J is TRBJ2-7; D might be TRBD1 (6 bases). CDR3 size: 12 residues. Germline CDR1 is ENHRY and CDR2 is SYGVKD. CDR3 nucleotide sequence: TGTGCCATCAGTGGGGGCGAAGGGACAATAACCTTC. This gives the protein CAISGGEGTITF.

In its sample, this clone was seen once. The CDR3 DNA reads TGTGCCTGGAGAGGACTAGGGGCGAGTACCGGGGAGCTGTTTTTT. It codes for CAWRGLGASTGELFF. The chain couples TRBV30 to TRBJ2-2; 7 bases agree with TRBD2. CDR3 length: 15 amino acids. Per the germline V gene, CDR1 is GTSNPN and CDR2 is SVGIG (reference sequence). The ends lost 3 bases at V and 5 bases at J; junction bases unmatched: 9.

V usage is TRBV21-1 and J usage is TRBJ2-7; TRBD1, as called in the table, went unchecked against the DNA. TRBV21-1 is labeled a pseudogene. This CDR3 contains 15 residues. DNA of the CDR3: TGTGCCAGCAGAGAGGGAACAGGGCATCGGTACGAGCAGTACTTC. Protein product: CASREGTGHRYEQYF.

This clone was counted a few times. The chain couples TRBV5-6 to TRBJ2-2, with a weak D call TRBD1 (5 bases). Trimming cost V 4 bases and J 4 bases, with 17 bases left between them. Germline-derived CDR1 and CDR2 are SGHDT and YYEEEE. This CDR3 has 16 amino acids. The CDR3 sequence is CASSLTRVWGTGELFF. In DNA form, the CDR3 reads TGTGCCAGCAGCCTGACCAGGGTTTGGGGCACCGGGGAGCTGTTTTTT.

CDR3 in DNA: TGTGCCAGCAGCTTAGGCCCCGGGGGTCAAGAGACCCAGTACTTC. Translation: CASSLGPGGQETQYF. V is TRBV7-2 and J is TRBJ2-5; tentative D call: TRBD2 (6 bases). V lost 1 base to trimming and J lost 2 bases, with 11 bases between them. CDR1 and CDR2 (germline): SGHTA, FQGNSA. This CDR3 has 15 residues.

This rearrangement joins TRBV7-2 to TRBJ2-1; D gene ambiguous. The length of the CDR3 is 12 residues. V lost 1 base to trimming and J lost 8 bases, with 6 bases between them. The germline gives CDR1 SGHTA, CDR2 FQGNSA. CDR3 amino acids: CASSLVPDEQFF. In nucleotides, the CDR3 is TGTGCCAGCAGCTTAGTGCCGGATGAGCAGTTCTTC.

This clone was picked up one time. V gene TRBV19 combines with J gene TRBJ1-1; D is possibly TRBD1 (6 bases). Germline-derived CDR1 and CDR2 are LNHDA and SQIVND (reference sequence). V was shortened by 8 bases and J by 3 bases, with 13 bases between the two germline ends. CDR3 length equals 13 residues. CDR3 region: CASSGEVYTEAFF. CDR3 DNA sequence: TGTGCCAGTTCAGGGGAAGTGTACACTGAAGCTTTCTTT.

V and J are TRBV15 and TRBJ2-1; 10 nucleotides match TRBD2. This CDR3 has 18 amino acids. Germline CDR1 and CDR2: LNHNV and YYDKDF (reference sequence). With 5 bases clipped from V and 8 bases from J, the junction kept 18 bases outside the gene matches. The CDR3 loop reads CATSGIILAGGRVDEQFF. The CDR3 DNA follows: TGTGCCACCAGCGGAATAATTTTAGCGGGAGGACGGGTAGATGAGCAGTTCTTC.

The genes are TRBV6-5 and TRBJ2-1; 10 bases fit TRBD2. V was pared by 2 bases and J by 7 bases, with 5 bases of the junction left unmatched. Germline V gives CDR1 MNHEY, CDR2 SVGAGI. The CDR3 covers 15 residues. CDR3 region: CASSYGAGGWNEQFF. The CDR3 coding sequence is TGTGCCAGCAGTTACGGAGCGGGAGGGTGGAATGAGCAGTTCTTC.

CDR3 amino acids: CAISNSRGTSSYEQYF. CDR3 coding DNA: TGTGCCATCAGCAATTCCCGTGGGACTAGCAGCTACGAGCAGTACTTC. The genes are TRBV10-3 and TRBJ2-7; 9 nucleotides agree with TRBD2. The J segment lost 3 bases and the V segment lost 6 bases, leaving 12 bases of the junction unmatched. Germline V gene sequence: CDR1 ENHRY, CDR2 SYGVKD. The CDR3 is 16 amino acids.

This clone was found a few times. J is TRBJ2-1 and V is TRBV28; 10 bases line up with TRBD2. Germline CDR1 is MDHEN and CDR2 is SYDVKM. The CDR3 totals 17 residues. The V gene end was trimmed by 2 bases and the J gene end by 7 bases; junction bases not matched to a gene: 11. This CDR3 is CASSLTRSGRARNEQFF. The CDR3, as DNA: TGTGCCAGCAGTTTAACCCGAAGCGGGAGGGCGAGGAATGAGCAGTTCTTC.

This rearrangement joins TRBV7-8 to TRBJ2-7; TRBD2 aligns across 11 bases. The CDR3 length is 15 residues. The V segment lost 3 bases and the J segment 3 bases; nucleotides outside the gene matches: 4. Germline V gives CDR1 SGHVS, CDR2 FQNEAQ. CDR3 in amino acids: CASSFRTSGYYEQYF. CDR3 DNA: TGTGCCAGCAGCTTTAGGACTAGCGGGTACTACGAGCAGTACTTC.

In this sample, this clone turned up a few times. CDR3 amino acids: CASSYLRNEQFF. CDR3 in DNA: TGTGCCAGCAGTTATCTGCGCAATGAGCAGTTCTTC. The rearrangement links TRBV6-2 or TRBV6-3 to TRBJ2-1; D is uncertain. This CDR3 is 12 amino acids long. Trimming stripped 3 bases from V and 6 bases from J, with 6 bases between. Germline loops: CDR1 MNHEY, CDR2 SVGEGT.

The gene calls are TRBV4-3 and TRBJ2-4, with TRBD1 identical over 9 bases. This CDR3 contains 17 residues. Losses at the gene ends were 1 base for V and 3 bases for J; bases not matched to a gene: 7. In germline, CDR1 is LGHNA, CDR2 YSLEER. The CDR3 loop reads CASSQVRDRVGKNIQYF. The CDR3 coding sequence is TGCGCCAGCAGCCAAGTCAGGGACAGGGTCGGCAAAAACATTCAGTACTTC.

The genes are TRBV14 and TRBJ2-1, with TRBD2 matching over 10 bases. This CDR3 spans 16 amino acids. V was pared by 6 bases and J by 3 bases, with 8 bases of the junction left unmatched. Germline lookup yields CDR1 SGHDN and CDR2 FVKESK. CDR3 amino acids: CASRPTGTSVYNEQFF. As DNA, the CDR3 is TGTGCCAGCAGACCCACCGGGACTAGCGTCTACAATGAGCAGTTCTTC.